The present T cell receptor (beta chain) was sequenced within a study of cytomegalovirus exposure and HLA in healthy donors. Study observations and caveats: CMV serostatus was the sole immune exposure data available. In a later analysis, donors in an Asian-associated ancestry cluster reportedly had fewer N-insertions in productive TCRs than the cohort mean. The classifier, whose performance was assessed in both the original and validation cohorts, reportedly diagnosed cytomegalovirus status with high specificity and sensitivity.

The CDR3 is 12 residues long. Trimming pared 2 bases from V and 5 bases from J, leaving 6 bases between. Germline V gives CDR1 KGHSH, CDR2 LQKENI. As regards this clone: Its antigen remains unknown.

PCR primers comprised 60 Vbeta and 13 Jbeta primers. Only in-frame clones appear in the TCRdb table, and some are missing; sequencing was by immunoSEQ multiplex PCR. The sample shows approximately 210,000 clones, and 0.75% to 1% sits with its ten largest clones. The J gene is TRBJ2-5, the V gene TRBV18; no firm D call. This clonotype originated in a woman aged 30 to 39 in good health and CMV-seropositive. The sample taken for sequencing was PBMCs. CDR3 nucleotides: TGTGCCAGCTCACCAGGAGCGGAGACCCAGTACTTC. This codes for CASSPGAETQYF.